The 9 T cell receptor beta chains listed next were all sequenced from one sample in a study of beta chain features in type 1 diabetes. Expressed TCRB transcripts got sequenced, as all isolated RNA was reverse transcribed. The table came from immunoSEQ multiplex PCR; TCRdb's copy has only in-frame clones and leaves some out. The sample records 200,000 to 250,000 clones, over 9.5% being singletons. Specimen: naive CD4+ T cells from blood. Receptors originate from a woman younger than 35 in good health.

The CDR3 DNA is TGCGCCAGCAGCCAAGTCAACGGACAGGGAAGAAACACCATATATTTT. This encodes CASSQVNGQGRNTIYF. The chain uses TRBV4-1 and TRBJ1-3; 8 nucleotides align to TRBD1. The CDR3 has 16 residues. Germline values: CDR1 MGHRA, CDR2 YSYEKL. J gave up 5 bases and V 1 base, and 7 bases lay outside the gene matches.

The rearrangement joins TRBV30 to TRBJ2-3; no definite D call. V was shortened by 4 bases and J by 0 bases, with 5 bases between the two germline ends. Germline V gene data show CDR1 as GTSNPN and CDR2 as SVGIG (reference sequence). CDR3 length: 12 amino acids. This CDR3 reads CAWTRSTDTQYF. CDR3 in DNA: TGTGCCTGGACTCGGAGCACAGATACGCAGTATTTT.

The chain is built from TRBV9 and TRBJ2-1, with no clear D. Germline-derived CDR1 and CDR2 are SGDLS and YYNGEE. This CDR3 is 13 amino acids long. Trimming stripped 1 base from V and 4 bases from J, with 6 bases between. The CDR3 DNA follows: TGTGCCAGCAGCGTAACAACATACAATGAGCAGTTCTTC. Amino acid sequence: CASSVTTYNEQFF.

The chain joins TRBV25-1 to TRBJ1-2; unclear D gene. CDR1 is MGHDK and CDR2 is SYGVNS in the germline V gene. The CDR3 extends over 13 amino acids. Trimming took off 3 bases at V and 1 base at J, with 6 bases between the two ends. As DNA, the CDR3 is TGTGCCAGCAGTGATTCCAATAACTATGGCTACACCTTC. This translates into CASSDSNNYGYTF.

This rearrangement joins TRBV7-9 to TRBJ2-7; D tentatively fits TRBD1 or TRBD2 (6 bases each). This CDR3 region has 14 residues. V gave up 5 bases and J gave up 7 bases, with 18 bases separating them. Germline CDR1 is SEHNR and CDR2 is FQNEAQ (reference sequence). DNA for the CDR3: TGTGCCAGCAGCCTAGACAGGCGTGGAGGGGAGCAGTACTTC. It yields the protein CASSLDRRGGEQYF. Together with reference TRBV7-9 and TRBJ2-7, the CDR3 gives the full variable domain: DTGVSQNPRHKITKRGQNVTFRCDPISEHNRLYWYRQTLGQGPEFLTYFQNEAQLEKSRLLSDRFSAERPKGSFSTLEIQRTEQGDSAMYLCASSLDRRGGEQYFGPGTRLTVT.

The chain links TRBV6-5 to TRBJ1-3, with D unresolved. The CDR3 consists of 15 residues. V was pared by 5 bases and J by 1 base, with 12 bases between. The germline V gene encodes CDR1 MNHEY and CDR2 SVGAGI. The CDR3 nucleotides read TGTGCCAGCAGTACTGGCGCCAGGTCTGGAAACACCATATATTTT. Its protein is CASSTGARSGNTIYF.

This clone was seen more than once but under ten times. The chain is built from TRBV5-6 and TRBJ2-7; D is undetermined. The germline V gene has CDR1 SGHDT and CDR2 YYEEEE. The germline V and J ends were trimmed by 7 bases and 2 bases, with 13 bases remaining between them. The CDR3 length is 13 residues. CDR3 sequence reads: CASCLSCPYEQYF. The CDR3 DNA is TGTGCCAGCTGCCTTAGCTGCCCCTACGAGCAGTACTTC.

In its sample, this clone was seen a few times. The CDR3 sequence is CASRRTGTGGLDEQFF. Written as DNA, the CDR3 is TGTGCCAGTAGGAGGACCGGGACAGGGGGCCTGGATGAGCAGTTCTTC. The chain couples TRBV19 to TRBJ2-1, with 12 nucleotides matching TRBD1. This CDR3 contains 16 residues. Per the germline V gene, CDR1 is LNHDA and CDR2 is SQIVND (reference sequence). Losses at the gene ends were 6 bases for V and 8 bases for J; bases not matched to a gene: 11.

CDR3 in amino acids: CASSKNRGEEQFF. The CDR3 region has the DNA TGTGCCAGCAGCAAGAACAGGGGGGAGGAGCAGTTCTTC. The chain employs TRBV7-7 and TRBJ2-1, with TRBD1 matching over 8 bases. CDR3 length: 13 amino acids. CDR1 is SSHAT and CDR2 is FNYEAQ in the germline V gene (reference sequence). J lost 10 bases, V lost 5 bases, and 7 bases had no gene match.